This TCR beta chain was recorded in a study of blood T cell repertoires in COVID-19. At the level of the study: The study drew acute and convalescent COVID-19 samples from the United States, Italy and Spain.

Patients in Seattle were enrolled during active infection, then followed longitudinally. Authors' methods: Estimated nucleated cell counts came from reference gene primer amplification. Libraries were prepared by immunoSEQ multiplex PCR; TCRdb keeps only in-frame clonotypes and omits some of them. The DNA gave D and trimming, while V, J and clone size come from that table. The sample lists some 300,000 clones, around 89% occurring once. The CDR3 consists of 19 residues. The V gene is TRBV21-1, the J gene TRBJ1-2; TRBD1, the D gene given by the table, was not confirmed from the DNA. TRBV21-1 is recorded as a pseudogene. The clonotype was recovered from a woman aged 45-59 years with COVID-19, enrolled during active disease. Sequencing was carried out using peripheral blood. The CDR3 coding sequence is TGTGCCAGCAGCAAAGTTCGGCCATCGGGCAGGGCGAGTGGCTATGGCTACACCTTC. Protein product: CASSKVRPSGRASGYGYTF.